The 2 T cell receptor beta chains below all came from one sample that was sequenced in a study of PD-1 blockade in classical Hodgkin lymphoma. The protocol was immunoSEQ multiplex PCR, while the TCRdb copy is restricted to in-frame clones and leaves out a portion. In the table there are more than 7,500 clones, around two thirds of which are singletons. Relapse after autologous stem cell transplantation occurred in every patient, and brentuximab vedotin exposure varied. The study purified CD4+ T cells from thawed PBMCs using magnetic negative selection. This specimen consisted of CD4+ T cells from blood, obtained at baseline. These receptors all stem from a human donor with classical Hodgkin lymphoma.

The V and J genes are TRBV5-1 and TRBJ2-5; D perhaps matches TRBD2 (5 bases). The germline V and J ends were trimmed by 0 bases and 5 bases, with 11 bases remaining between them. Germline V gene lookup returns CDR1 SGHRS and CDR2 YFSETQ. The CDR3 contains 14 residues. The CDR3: CASSLGRGGETQYF. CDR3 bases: TGCGCCAGCAGCTTGGGCAGAGGCGGGGAGACCCAGTACTTC.

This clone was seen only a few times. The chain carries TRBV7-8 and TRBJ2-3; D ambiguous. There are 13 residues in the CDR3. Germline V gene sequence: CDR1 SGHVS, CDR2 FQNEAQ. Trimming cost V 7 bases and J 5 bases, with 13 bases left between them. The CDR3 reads CASNPSLGDTQYF. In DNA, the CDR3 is TGTGCCAGCAACCCGAGTCTCGGAGATACGCAGTATTTT.